What follows are 25 T cell receptor beta chains derived from one specimen sequenced in a study of graft-versus-host responses after intestinal transplantation. Sequencing used immunoSEQ multiplex PCR; TCRdb keeps in-frame clones, though not all of them. The table includes 75,000 to 100,000 clones, roughly 91% detected once. No cognate antigen is known for these TCRs. The sample here was unstimulated CD4+ T cells sorted from spleen or lymph node cells, taken before transplant. The receptors derive from a human donor who was the organ donor for an intestinal transplant.

The chain links TRBV7-2 to TRBJ2-3; 14 positions agree with TRBD2. The germline CDR1 and CDR2 sequences are SGHTA and FQGNSA. The CDR3 has 18 amino acids. With 5 bases clipped from V and 7 bases from J, the junction kept 14 bases outside the gene matches. In DNA, the CDR3 is TGTGCCAGCAGCCCTAGCTGGACTAGCGGGGGGTCGCGCCATACGCAGTATTTT. Translated, it gives CASSPSWTSGGSRHTQYF.

The chain joins TRBV7-9 to TRBJ1-2; 7 nucleotides align to TRBD1. Germline V CDR1 and CDR2: SEHNR, FQNEAQ (reference sequence). V trimming: 5 bases; J trimming: 4 bases; junction bases outside the gene matches: 10. The length of the CDR3 is 15 residues. CDR3 protein: CASSHVARGLYGYTF. In DNA, the CDR3 is TGTGCCAGCAGCCACGTGGCGAGGGGGCTCTATGGCTACACCTTC.

The CDR3 spells CASTGRVYTGELFF. In DNA form, the CDR3 reads TGTGCCAGCACCGGTCGGGTATACACCGGGGAGCTGTTTTTT. The V call is TRBV2, the J call TRBJ2-2; D not certain. CDR1 is SNHLY and CDR2 is FYNNEI in the germline V gene. Trimming pared 7 bases from V and 3 bases from J, leaving 12 bases between. The CDR3 is made up of 14 amino acids.

The rearrangement joins TRBV27 to TRBJ2-7; TRBD1 matches 8 bases. The CDR3 spans 15 residues. Germline loops: CDR1 MNHEY, CDR2 SMNVEV (reference sequence). V lost 5 bases and J lost 0; bases outside the gene matches: 6. CDR3: CASSRRTGSSYEQYF. CDR3 sequence (DNA): TGTGCCAGCAGTCGACGGACAGGGAGCTCCTACGAGCAGTACTTC.

The chain uses TRBV30 and TRBJ1-1, with D unresolved. Trimming took 3 bases from V and 2 from J, leaving 19 bases between them. Germline CDR1 GTSNPN, CDR2 SVGIG (reference sequence). This CDR3 region has 16 residues. For the CDR3, the DNA is TGTGCCTGGAGCCTACGGCGGAGACCGCCTAACACTGAAGCTTTCTTT. Its translation is CAWSLRRRPPNTEAFF.

The chain has TRBV7-2 and TRBJ1-4, with D maybe TRBD1 (6 bases). CDR3 length: 15 residues. Germline V lookup: CDR1 SGHTA, CDR2 FQGNSA. The V gene lost 1 base and the J gene lost 10 bases, with 16 bases spanning the gap. In DNA form, the CDR3 reads TGTGCCAGCAGCTTAGTGGGAGGGGGAGGTAGAAAACTGTTTTTT. Encoded protein: CASSLVGGGGRKLFF.

The rearrangement links TRBV5-1 to TRBJ1-2; possible D gene TRBD1, 6 bases. This CDR3 is 12 amino acids long. Trimming took 4 bases from V and 4 from J, leaving 8 bases between them. Germline CDR1 and CDR2: SGHRS and YFSETQ. CDR3 in DNA: TGCGCCAGCAGCCAGGACAGCTATGGCTACACCTTC. It is translated as CASSQDSYGYTF.

The V gene is TRBV7-2, the J gene TRBJ1-2, with a tentative D call TRBD1 (5 bases). This CDR3 has 15 residues. V lost 5 bases and J lost 0, with 13 bases in between. Germline V gene data show CDR1 as SGHTA and CDR2 as FQGNSA. The DNA for the CDR3 is TGTGCCAGCAGCCCAGGGCGGACCGCTAACTATGGCTACACCTTC. Encoded protein: CASSPGRTANYGYTF.

This sequence joins TRBV7-2 and TRBJ1-6; D may be TRBD1 (5 bases). The V gene's germline CDR1 is SGHTA and CDR2 FQGNSA. The CDR3 totals 15 residues. V was pared by 5 bases and J by 8 bases, with 16 bases between. CDR3 DNA: TGTGCCAGCAGCCGACGGCAGGCCAGGGATTCACCCCTCCACTTT. Protein product: CASSRRQARDSPLHF.

The CDR3 is CASAEIAGAGDTQYF. Written as DNA, the CDR3 is TGTGCCAGCGCCGAGATCGCGGGGGCCGGGGATACGCAGTATTTT. The chain carries TRBV25-1 and TRBJ2-3, with D perhaps matching TRBD2 (7 bases). Germline assignment: CDR1 MGHDK and CDR2 SYGVNS. This CDR3 is built from 15 residues. V was trimmed by 8 bases and J by 6 bases, leaving 21 bases between them. Using reference TRBV25-1 and TRBJ2-3 for the parts outside the CDR3, the full variable domain is EADIYQTPRYLVIGTGKKITLECSQTMGHDKMYWYQQDPGMELHLIHYSYGVNSTEKGDLSSESTVSRIRTEHFPLTLESARPSHTSQYLCASAEIAGAGDTQYFGPGTRLTVL.

The chain recombines TRBV10-3 with TRBJ2-5; the match to TRBD2 covers 8 bases. Near its end, the DNA agrees better with TRBJ2-7, so the J call may be wrong. The CDR3 runs 20 residues. The germline V gene encodes CDR1 ENHRY and CDR2 SYGVKD. The CDR3 DNA sequence: TGTGCCATCAGTGAGTCGAACCCCCACTTGGCGGCGGGGGGTTCCTACGAGCAGTACTTC. It encodes CAISESNPHLAAGGSYEQYF.

This chain uses TRBV9 with TRBJ2-7; D not certain. The CDR3 totals 15 residues. Germline V gene data show CDR1 as SGDLS and CDR2 as YYNGEE. V was trimmed by 2 bases and J by 2 bases, leaving 14 bases between them. CDR3 DNA sequence: TGTGCCAGCAGCGTGGAGAACGGTCCGACCTACGAGCAGTACTTC. Amino acid sequence: CASSVENGPTYEQYF.

The chain carries TRBV4-1 and TRBJ2-2, with D possibly matching TRBD1 (6 bases). From germline, CDR1 is MGHRA and CDR2 YSYEKL. The V end lost 4 bases, the J end lost 5 bases, and 14 bases lay between the germline ends. This CDR3 region has 15 residues. CDR3 loop: CASSLRDTLTGELFF. The CDR3 coding sequence is TGCGCCAGCAGCCTTCGGGACACCCTAACCGGGGAGCTGTTTTTT.

The rearrangement joins TRBV19 to TRBJ2-3; D possibly corresponds to TRBD2 (5 bases). The CDR3 totals 15 residues. Germline assignment: CDR1 LNHDA and CDR2 SQIVND (reference sequence). Between the trimmed V and J ends, which lost 4 bases and 0 bases, there was a span of 11 bases. CDR3 in amino acids: CASSRGITSTDTQYF. Here the CDR3 DNA reads TGTGCCAGTAGTAGAGGGATTACTAGCACAGATACGCAGTATTTT.

The rearrangement links TRBV18 to TRBJ1-2; D not certain. Looked up from germline, CDR1 is KGHSH and CDR2 is LQKENI. The CDR3 length is 14 residues. V dropped 0 bases and J dropped 8 bases, with 13 bases sitting between them. CDR3 sequence: CASSPPPPTGGYTF. In DNA, the CDR3 is TGTGCCAGCTCACCACCACCCCCCACGGGAGGCTACACCTTC.

The chain employs TRBV6-5 and TRBJ2-2, with 7 bases identical to TRBD1. Germline V CDR1 and CDR2: MNHEY, SVGAGI. The CDR3 extends over 13 amino acids. Losses at the gene ends were 6 bases for V and 6 bases for J; bases not matched to a gene: 4. The CDR3 is CASRPGQSGELFF. The CDR3 nucleotides read TGTGCCAGCAGGCCGGGACAGTCCGGGGAGCTGTTTTTT.

This sequence joins TRBV13 and TRBJ2-3; 10 nucleotides align to TRBD2. This CDR3 has 15 amino acids. The ends lost 5 bases at V and 1 base at J; junction bases unmatched: 3. CDR1 is PRHDT, CDR2 FYEKMQ, per germline (reference sequence). The CDR3 nucleotides read TGTGCCAGCAGCATCGGACTAGCGGGCACAGATACGCAGTATTTT. Amino acids: CASSIGLAGTDTQYF.

The J gene is TRBJ2-3, the V gene TRBV7-2, with 10 positions matching TRBD2. The V gene's germline CDR1 is SGHTA and CDR2 FQGNSA. The CDR3 totals 15 residues. The ends lost 5 bases at V and 4 bases at J; junction bases unmatched: 6. The CDR3 is CASSIGSGGSDTQYF. Here the CDR3 DNA reads TGTGCCAGCAGCATAGGTAGCGGGGGGTCAGATACGCAGTATTTT. Variable domain in full (rest from reference TRBV7-2 and TRBJ2-3): GAGVSQSPSNKVTEKGKDVELRCDPISGHTALYWYRQSLGQGLEFLIYFQGNSAPDKSGLPSDRFSAERTGGSVSTLTIQRTQQEDSAVYLCASSIGSGGSDTQYFGPGTRLTVL.

The gene calls are TRBV6-6 and TRBJ2-1, with 7 bases identical to TRBD1. Germline V gene lookup returns CDR1 MNHNY and CDR2 SVGAGI (reference sequence). With V trimmed by 6 bases and J by 9 bases, 5 bases remained unmatched. This CDR3 has 12 amino acids. The CDR3: CASSLTGVEQFF. In DNA, the CDR3 is TGTGCCAGCAGCTTAACAGGGGTTGAGCAGTTCTTC.

This chain connects TRBV10-3 to TRBJ1-4; 7 nucleotides match TRBD1. The CDR3 runs to 16 residues. The J segment lost 0 bases and the V segment lost 4 bases, leaving 5 bases of the junction unmatched. Germline loops: CDR1 ENHRY, CDR2 SYGVKD. The CDR3 region is CAISAGQGATNEKLFF. The CDR3, as DNA: TGTGCCATCAGTGCAGGCCAGGGGGCAACTAATGAAAAACTGTTTTTT.

V is TRBV7-9 and J is TRBJ1-2; 7 positions match TRBD1. Germline-derived CDR1 and CDR2 are SEHNR and FQNEAQ (reference sequence). The trim removed 5 bases at V and 2 bases at J, leaving 11 bases unmatched. The length of the CDR3 is 16 residues. CDR3 amino acids: CASSQAPGQKNYGYTF. The CDR3 coding sequence is TGTGCCAGCAGCCAAGCCCCGGGACAGAAGAACTATGGCTACACCTTC. Full variable domain (rest looked up from reference TRBV7-9 and TRBJ1-2): DTGVSQNPRHKITKRGQNVTFRCDPISEHNRLYWYRQTLGQGPEFLTYFQNEAQLEKSRLLSDRFSAERPKGSFSTLEIQRTEQGDSAMYLCASSQAPGQKNYGYTFGSGTRLTVV.

This sequence joins TRBV4-2 and TRBJ2-3; D may be TRBD1 (8 bases). CDR1 LGHNA and CDR2 YNFKEQ come from the germline V gene. Trimming removed 2 bases at V and 4 bases at J, with 13 bases between. The CDR3 is 15 residues long. The CDR3 loop is CASSQLADRADTQYF. The CDR3 DNA is TGTGCCAGCAGCCAACTAGCGGACAGGGCAGATACGCAGTATTTT.

The chain carries TRBV7-2 and TRBJ2-2, with D hard to call. The germline V gene encodes CDR1 SGHTA and CDR2 FQGNSA. Trimming stripped 3 bases from V and 4 bases from J, with 9 bases between. The CDR3 runs 14 residues. This CDR3 is CASSFDTFTGELFF. CDR3 nucleotides: TGTGCCAGCAGCTTCGACACCTTCACCGGGGAGCTGTTTTTT.

CDR3 protein: CASSQAGGVYEQYF. CDR3 DNA: TGTGCCAGCAGCCAAGCAGGGGGCGTTTACGAGCAGTACTTC. This chain links TRBV4-2 with TRBJ2-7; 8 nucleotides line up with TRBD1. The germline gives CDR1 LGHNA, CDR2 YNFKEQ. The ends lost 1 base at V and 4 bases at J; junction bases unmatched: 3. The CDR3 contains 14 residues.

The genes are TRBV6-5 and TRBJ1-5, with D maybe TRBD1 (6 bases). The CDR3 runs 14 residues. Germline values: CDR1 MNHEY, CDR2 SVGAGI. The V and J ends lost 5 bases and 3 bases respectively, with 11 bases between them. DNA of the CDR3: TGTGCCAGCAGTGCCGGACAGTCCAATCAGCCCCAGCATTTT. Its protein product is CASSAGQSNQPQHF.